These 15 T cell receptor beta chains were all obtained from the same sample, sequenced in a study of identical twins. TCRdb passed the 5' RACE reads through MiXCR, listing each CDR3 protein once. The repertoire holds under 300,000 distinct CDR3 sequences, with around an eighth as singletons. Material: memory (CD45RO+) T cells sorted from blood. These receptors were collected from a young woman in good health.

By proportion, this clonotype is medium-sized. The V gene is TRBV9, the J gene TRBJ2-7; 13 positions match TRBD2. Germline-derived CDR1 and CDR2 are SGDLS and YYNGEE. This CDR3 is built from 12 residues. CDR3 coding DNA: TGTTCGGGGGGGACTAGCGGGACCGAGCAGTACTTC. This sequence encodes CSGGTSGTEQYF.

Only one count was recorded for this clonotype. This CDR3 reads CSAVPRQGAVTDTQYF. CDR3 DNA: TGCAGTGCTGTTCCACGACAGGGGGCAGTCACAGATACGCAGTATTTT. V and J are TRBV20-1 and TRBJ2-3, with 10 bases aligning to TRBD1. Unmatched junction bases numbered 10, after V lost 5 bases and J lost 2 bases. The CDR3 extends over 16 amino acids. CDR1 DFQATT and CDR2 SNEGSKA come from the germline V gene (reference sequence).

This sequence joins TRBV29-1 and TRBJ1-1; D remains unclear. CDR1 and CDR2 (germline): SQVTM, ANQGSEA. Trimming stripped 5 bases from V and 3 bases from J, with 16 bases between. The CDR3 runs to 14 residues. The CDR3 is CSVSPNRWDTEAFF. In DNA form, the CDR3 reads TGCAGCGTTTCCCCTAATAGGTGGGACACTGAAGCTTTCTTT. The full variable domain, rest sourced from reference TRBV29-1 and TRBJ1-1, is SAVISQKPSRDICQRGTSLTIQCQVDSQVTMMFWYRQQPGQSLTLIATANQGSEATYESGFVIDKFPISRPNLTFSTLTVSNMSPEDSSIYLCSVSPNRWDTEAFFGQGTRLTVV.

CDR3 DNA: TGTGCCAGTACCCCGACGGACCCTGGCAAGTGGCCCCAGCATTTT. It codes for CASTPTDPGKWPQHF. This chain links TRBV19 with TRBJ1-5, with D uncertain. Germline CDR1 reads LNHDA; CDR2 reads SQIVND (reference sequence). V lost 7 bases and J 9 bases, leaving 22 bases between the germline ends. The length of the CDR3 is 15 residues.

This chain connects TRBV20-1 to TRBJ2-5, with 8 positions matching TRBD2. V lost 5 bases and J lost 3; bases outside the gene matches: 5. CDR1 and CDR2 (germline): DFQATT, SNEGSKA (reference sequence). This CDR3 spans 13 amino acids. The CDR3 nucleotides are TGCAGTGCTCTCCCAGCGGGGGAAGAGACCCAGTACTTC. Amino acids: CSALPAGEETQYF.

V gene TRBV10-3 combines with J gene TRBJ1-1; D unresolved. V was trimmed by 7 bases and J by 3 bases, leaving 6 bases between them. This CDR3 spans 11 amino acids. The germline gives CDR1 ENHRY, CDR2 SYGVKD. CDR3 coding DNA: TGTGCCATCAAAGCGGACACTGAAGCTTTCTTT. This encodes CAIKADTEAFF.

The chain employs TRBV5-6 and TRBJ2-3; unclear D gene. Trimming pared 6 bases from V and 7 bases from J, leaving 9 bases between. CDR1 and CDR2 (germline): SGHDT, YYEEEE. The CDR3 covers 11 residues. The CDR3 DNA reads TGTGCCAGCACCCCCGCGAATACGCAGTATTTT. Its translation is CASTPANTQYF.

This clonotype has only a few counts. CDR3 protein: CASSVGLEWSYEQYF. CDR3 in DNA: TGTGCCAGCAGCGTAGGTTTGGAGTGGTCCTACGAGCAGTACTTC. This chain uses TRBV9 with TRBJ2-7; D not certain. Germline assignment: CDR1 SGDLS and CDR2 YYNGEE. Trimming stripped 0 bases from V and 1 base from J, with 11 bases between. This CDR3 spans 15 amino acids.

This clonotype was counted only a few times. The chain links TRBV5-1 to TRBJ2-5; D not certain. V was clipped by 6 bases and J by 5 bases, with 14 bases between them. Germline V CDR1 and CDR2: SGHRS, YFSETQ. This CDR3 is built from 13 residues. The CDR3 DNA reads TGCGCCAGCACCTTTTGGGATGGGGAGACCCAGTACTTC. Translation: CASTFWDGETQYF.

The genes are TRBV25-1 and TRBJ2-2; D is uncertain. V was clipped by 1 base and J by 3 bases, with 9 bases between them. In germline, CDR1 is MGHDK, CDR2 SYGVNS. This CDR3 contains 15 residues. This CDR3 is CASSESYSYTGELFF. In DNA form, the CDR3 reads TGTGCCAGCAGTGAATCGTACAGCTACACCGGGGAGCTGTTTTTT. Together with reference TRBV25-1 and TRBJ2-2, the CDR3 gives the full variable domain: EADIYQTPRYLVIGTGKKITLECSQTMGHDKMYWYQQDPGMELHLIHYSYGVNSTEKGDLSSESTVSRIRTEHFPLTLESARPSHTSQYLCASSESYSYTGELFFGEGSRLTVL.

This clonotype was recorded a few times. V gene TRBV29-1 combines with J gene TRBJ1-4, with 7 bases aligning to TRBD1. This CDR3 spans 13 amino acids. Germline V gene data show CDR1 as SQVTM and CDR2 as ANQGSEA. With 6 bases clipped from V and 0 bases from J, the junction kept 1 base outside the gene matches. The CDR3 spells CSVGQPTNEKLFF. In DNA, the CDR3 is TGCAGCGTGGGACAGCCAACTAATGAAAAACTGTTTTTT.

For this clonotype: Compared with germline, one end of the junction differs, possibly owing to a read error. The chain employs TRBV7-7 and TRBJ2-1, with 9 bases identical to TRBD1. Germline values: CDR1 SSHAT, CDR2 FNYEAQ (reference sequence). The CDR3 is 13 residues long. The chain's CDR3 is CASSYGQGSEQFF. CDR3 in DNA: TGTGCTAGCAGCTATGGACAGGGGAGTGAGCAGTTCTTC. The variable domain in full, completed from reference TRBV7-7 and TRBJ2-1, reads GAGVSQSPRYKVTKRGQDVTLRCDPISSHATLYWYQQALGQGPEFLTYFNYEAQPDKSGLPSDRFSAERPEGSISTLTIQRTEQRDSAMYRCASSYGQGSEQFFGPGTRLTVL.

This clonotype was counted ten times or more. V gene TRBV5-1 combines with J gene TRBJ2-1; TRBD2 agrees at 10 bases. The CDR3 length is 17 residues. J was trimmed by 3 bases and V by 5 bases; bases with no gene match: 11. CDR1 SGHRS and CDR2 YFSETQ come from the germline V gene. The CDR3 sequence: CASRQVPLAGFYNEQFF. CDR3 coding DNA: TGCGCCAGCAGGCAAGTTCCACTAGCGGGATTCTACAATGAGCAGTTCTTC. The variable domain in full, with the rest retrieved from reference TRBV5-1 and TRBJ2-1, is KAGVTQTPRYLIKTRGQQVTLSCSPISGHRSVSWYQQTPGQGLQFLFEYFSETQRNKGNFPGRFSGRQFSNSRSEMNVSTLELGDSALYLCASRQVPLAGFYNEQFFGPGTRLTVL.

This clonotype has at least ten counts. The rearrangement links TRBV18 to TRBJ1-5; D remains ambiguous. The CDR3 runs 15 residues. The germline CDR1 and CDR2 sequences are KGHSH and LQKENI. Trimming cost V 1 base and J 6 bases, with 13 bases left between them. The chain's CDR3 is CASSPREAFVQPQHF. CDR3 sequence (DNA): TGTGCCAGCTCACCACGGGAGGCGTTCGTTCAGCCCCAGCATTTT.

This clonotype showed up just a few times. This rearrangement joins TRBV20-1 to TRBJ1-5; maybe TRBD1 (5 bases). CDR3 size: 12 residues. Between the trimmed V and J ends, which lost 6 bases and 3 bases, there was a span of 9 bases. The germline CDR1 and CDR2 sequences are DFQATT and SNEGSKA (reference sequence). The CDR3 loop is CSAGGSNQPQHF. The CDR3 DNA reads TGCAGTGCCGGGGGGTCCAATCAGCCCCAGCATTTT.